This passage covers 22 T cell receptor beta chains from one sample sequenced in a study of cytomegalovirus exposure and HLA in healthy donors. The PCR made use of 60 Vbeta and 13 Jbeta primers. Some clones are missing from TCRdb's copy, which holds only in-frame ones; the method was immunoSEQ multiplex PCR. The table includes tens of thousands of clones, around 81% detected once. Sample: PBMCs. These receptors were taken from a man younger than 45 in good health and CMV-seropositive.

CDR3 in amino acids: CASSLNRANPTPQHF. For the CDR3, the DNA is TGTGCCAGCAGTTTAAACAGGGCAAACCCCACACCCCAGCATTTT. This chain connects TRBV27 to TRBJ1-5; perhaps TRBD1 as D (6 bases). Trimming took 2 bases from V and 10 from J, leaving 18 bases between them. This CDR3 comprises 15 residues. The germline V gene encodes CDR1 MNHEY and CDR2 SMNVEV (reference sequence).

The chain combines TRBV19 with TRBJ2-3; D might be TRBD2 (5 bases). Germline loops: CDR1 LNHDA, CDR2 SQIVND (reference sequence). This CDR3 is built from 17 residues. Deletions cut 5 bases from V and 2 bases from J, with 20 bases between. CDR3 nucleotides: TGTGCCAGTAGTGCCCGAGGAGCGGATGGAAACACAGATACGCAGTATTTT. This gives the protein CASSARGADGNTDTQYF.

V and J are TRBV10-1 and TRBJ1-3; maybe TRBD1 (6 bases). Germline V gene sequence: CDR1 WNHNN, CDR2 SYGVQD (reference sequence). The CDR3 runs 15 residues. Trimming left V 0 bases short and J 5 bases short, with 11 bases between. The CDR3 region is CASSESKGGRNTIYF. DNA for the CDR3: TGCGCCAGCAGTGAGTCGAAAGGGGGAAGAAACACCATATATTTT.

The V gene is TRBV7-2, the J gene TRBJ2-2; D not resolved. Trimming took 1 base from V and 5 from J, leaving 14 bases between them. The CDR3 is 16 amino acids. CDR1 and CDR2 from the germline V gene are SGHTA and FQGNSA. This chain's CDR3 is CASSLGSVSWTGELFF. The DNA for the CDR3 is TGTGCCAGCAGCTTAGGGTCGGTCTCGTGGACCGGGGAGCTGTTTTTT.

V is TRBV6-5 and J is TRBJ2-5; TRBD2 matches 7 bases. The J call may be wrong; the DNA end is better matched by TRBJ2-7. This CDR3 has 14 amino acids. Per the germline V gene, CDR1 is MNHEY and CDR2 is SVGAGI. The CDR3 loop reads CASTPGGGSYEQYF. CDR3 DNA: TGTGCCAGCACCCCGGGAGGAGGTTCCTACGAGCAGTACTTC.

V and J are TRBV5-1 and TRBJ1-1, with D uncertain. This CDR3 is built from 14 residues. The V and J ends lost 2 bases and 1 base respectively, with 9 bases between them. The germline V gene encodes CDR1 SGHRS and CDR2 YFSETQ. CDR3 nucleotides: TGCGCCAGCAGCTTAGAACTATCGAACACTGAAGCTTTCTTT. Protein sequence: CASSLELSNTEAFF.

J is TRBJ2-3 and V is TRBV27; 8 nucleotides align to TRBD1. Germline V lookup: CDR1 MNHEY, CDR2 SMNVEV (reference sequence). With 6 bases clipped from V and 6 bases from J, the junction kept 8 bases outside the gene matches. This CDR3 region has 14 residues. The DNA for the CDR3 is TGTGCCAGCAGCTCTCAGGGGGCAGGGGATACGCAGTATTTT. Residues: CASSSQGAGDTQYF.

CDR3 bases: TGTGCCAGCAGCAAGTCCTTTGGGGGGACTGAAGCTTTCTTT. Translation gives CASSKSFGGTEAFF. The genes are TRBV25-1 and TRBJ1-1; possible D gene TRBD1, 5 bases. Trimming took 6 bases from V and 5 from J, leaving 16 bases between them. Germline V gene lookup returns CDR1 MGHDK and CDR2 SYGVNS. The CDR3 is 14 amino acids. Combining the CDR3 with reference TRBV25-1 and TRBJ1-1 gives the whole variable domain EADIYQTPRYLVIGTGKKITLECSQTMGHDKMYWYQQDPGMELHLIHYSYGVNSTEKGDLSSESTVSRIRTEHFPLTLESARPSHTSQYLCASSKSFGGTEAFFGQGTRLTVV.

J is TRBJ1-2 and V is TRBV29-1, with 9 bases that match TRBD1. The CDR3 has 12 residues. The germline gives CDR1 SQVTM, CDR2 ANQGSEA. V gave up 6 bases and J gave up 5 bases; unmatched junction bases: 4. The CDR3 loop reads CSVGTGLYGYTF. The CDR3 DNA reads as TGCAGCGTGGGGACAGGGCTATATGGCTACACCTTC.

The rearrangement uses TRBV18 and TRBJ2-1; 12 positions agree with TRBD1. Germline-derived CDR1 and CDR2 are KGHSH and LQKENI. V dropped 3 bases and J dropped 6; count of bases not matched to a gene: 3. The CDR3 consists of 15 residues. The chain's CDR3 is CASSPGQGATNEQFF. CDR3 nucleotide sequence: TGTGCCAGCTCACCGGGACAGGGGGCGACCAATGAGCAGTTCTTC. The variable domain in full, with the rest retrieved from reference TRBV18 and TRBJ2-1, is NAGVMQNPRHLVRRRGQEARLRCSPMKGHSHVYWYRQLPEEGLKFMVYLQKENIIDESGMPKERFSAEFPKEGPSILRIQQVVRGDSAAYFCASSPGQGATNEQFFGPGTRLTVL.

The CDR3 is CASTSDSPLHF. In nucleotides, the CDR3 is TGTGCCAGCACCTCAGATTCACCCCTCCACTTT. The chain combines TRBV28 with TRBJ1-6; D is undetermined. With 7 bases removed from V and 8 bases from J, the gap between germline ends came to 6 bases. CDR1 is MDHEN and CDR2 is SYDVKM in the germline V gene. There are 11 residues in the CDR3.

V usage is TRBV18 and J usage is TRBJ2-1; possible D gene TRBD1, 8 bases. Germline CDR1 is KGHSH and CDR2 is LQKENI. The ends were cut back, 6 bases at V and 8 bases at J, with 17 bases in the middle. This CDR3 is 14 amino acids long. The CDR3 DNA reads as TGTGCCAGCTCGTCGGACAGGGAGGGCTATGAGCAGTTCTTC. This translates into CASSSDREGYEQFF.

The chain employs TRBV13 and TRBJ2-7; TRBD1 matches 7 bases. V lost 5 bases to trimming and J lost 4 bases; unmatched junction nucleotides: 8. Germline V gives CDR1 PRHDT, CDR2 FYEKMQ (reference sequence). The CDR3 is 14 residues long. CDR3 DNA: TGTGCCAGCAGCAAGTATCTACAGGGGTACGAGCAGTACTTC. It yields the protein CASSKYLQGYEQYF. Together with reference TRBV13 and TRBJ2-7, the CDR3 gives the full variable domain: AAGVIQSPRHLIKEKRETATLKCYPIPRHDTVYWYQQGPGQDPQFLISFYEKMQSDKGSIPDRFSAQQFSDYHSELNMSSLELGDSALYFCASSKYLQGYEQYFGPGTRLTVT.

The CDR3 loop reads CAVSGTNANTGELFF. The CDR3 DNA reads as TGTGCTGTGTCAGGAACGAACGCGAACACCGGGGAGCTGTTTTTT. The chain links TRBV30 to TRBJ2-2; D ambiguous. Germline assignment: CDR1 GTSNPN and CDR2 SVGIG (reference sequence). The CDR3 covers 15 residues.

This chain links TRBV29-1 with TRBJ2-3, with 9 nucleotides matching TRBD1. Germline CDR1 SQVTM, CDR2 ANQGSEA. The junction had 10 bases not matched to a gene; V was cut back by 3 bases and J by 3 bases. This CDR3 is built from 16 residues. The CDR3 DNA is TGCAGCGTTGATCGGGGGACAGGGTATGGTACAGATACGCAGTATTTT. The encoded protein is CSVDRGTGYGTDTQYF.

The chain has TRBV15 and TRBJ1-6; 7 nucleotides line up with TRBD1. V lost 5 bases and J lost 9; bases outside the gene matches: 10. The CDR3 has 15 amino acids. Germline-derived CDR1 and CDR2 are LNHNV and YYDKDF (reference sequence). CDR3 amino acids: CATSRGRDRSSPLHF. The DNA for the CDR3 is TGTGCCACCAGCCGGGGCCGGGACAGAAGTTCACCCCTCCACTTT.

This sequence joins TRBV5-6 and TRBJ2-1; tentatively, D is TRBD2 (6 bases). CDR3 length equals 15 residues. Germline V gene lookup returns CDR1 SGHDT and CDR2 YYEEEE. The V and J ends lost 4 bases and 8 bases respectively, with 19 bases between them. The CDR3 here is CASSGGLSPGDEQFF. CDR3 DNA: TGTGCCAGCAGCGGGGGACTTTCTCCGGGCGATGAGCAGTTCTTC.

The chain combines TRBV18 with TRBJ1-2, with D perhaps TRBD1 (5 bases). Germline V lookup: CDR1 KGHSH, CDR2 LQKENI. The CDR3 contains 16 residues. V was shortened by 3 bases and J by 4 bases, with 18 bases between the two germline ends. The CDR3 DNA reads TGTGCCAGCTCACCCCCGAGACAGCAACCTAGCTATGGCTACACCTTC. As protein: CASSPPRQQPSYGYTF.

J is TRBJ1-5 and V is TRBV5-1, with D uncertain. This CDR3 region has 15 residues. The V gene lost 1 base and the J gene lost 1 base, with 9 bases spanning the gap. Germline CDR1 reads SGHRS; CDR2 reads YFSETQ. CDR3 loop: CASSLIPGSNQPQHF. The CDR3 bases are TGCGCCAGCAGCTTGATCCCGGGGAGCAATCAGCCCCAGCATTTT.

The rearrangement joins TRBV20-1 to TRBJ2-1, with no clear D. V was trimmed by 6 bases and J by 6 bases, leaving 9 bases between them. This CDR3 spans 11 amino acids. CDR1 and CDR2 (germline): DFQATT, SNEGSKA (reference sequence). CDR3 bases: TGCAGTGCCGAACAGTTCAATGAGCAGTTCTTC. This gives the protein CSAEQFNEQFF.

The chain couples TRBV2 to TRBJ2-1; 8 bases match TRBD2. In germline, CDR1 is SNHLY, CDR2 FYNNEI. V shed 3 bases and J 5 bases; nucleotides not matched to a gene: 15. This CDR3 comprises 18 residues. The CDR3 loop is CASSDPTSAGGDNNEQFF. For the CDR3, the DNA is TGTGCCAGCAGTGATCCGACTAGCGCGGGAGGAGACAACAATGAGCAGTTCTTC.

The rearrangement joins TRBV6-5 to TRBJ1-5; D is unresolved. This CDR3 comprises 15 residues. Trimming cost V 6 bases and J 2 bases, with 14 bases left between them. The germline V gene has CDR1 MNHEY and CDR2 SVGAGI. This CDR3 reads CASSPAGPRNQPQHF. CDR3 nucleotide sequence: TGTGCCAGCAGCCCAGCAGGCCCCCGCAATCAGCCCCAGCATTTT.